This T cell receptor (beta chain) was recovered during a study of blood T cells in healthy people across ages. This clonotype was counted once. What it binds is not known. The germline gene is not matched at one end of the junction; a read error may be the cause. Total RNA was extracted at no less than 5 micrograms per sample. The authors ran a second PCR of 7 to 11 cycles using a sample-barcoded 5' primer and a J-beta primer mix. Each cDNA molecule was tagged by a template-switch adaptor with 12 random nucleotides. TCRdb analysed the 5' RACE reads with MiXCR anew, one entry per CDR3 protein. The data show around 1,800,000 distinct CDR3 sequences, about 39% seen once. Looked up from germline, CDR1 is LGHNA and CDR2 is YNFKEQ. The CDR3 runs to 15 residues. Study-wide results and caveats: The study lacked donor CMV status, which possibly confounded expanded clonotype changes. Fewer expanded clones and more diversity marked long-lived versus aged donors.

The TCR sequence derives from a human donor in good health. Sequencing used blood. The chain employs TRBV4-2 and TRBJ2-2, with D uncertain. The CDR3 loop is CASSQDAPNAGELFF. The CDR3 nucleotides read TGTGCCAGCAGCCAAGATGCGCCGAACGCCGGGGAGCTGTTTTTT.